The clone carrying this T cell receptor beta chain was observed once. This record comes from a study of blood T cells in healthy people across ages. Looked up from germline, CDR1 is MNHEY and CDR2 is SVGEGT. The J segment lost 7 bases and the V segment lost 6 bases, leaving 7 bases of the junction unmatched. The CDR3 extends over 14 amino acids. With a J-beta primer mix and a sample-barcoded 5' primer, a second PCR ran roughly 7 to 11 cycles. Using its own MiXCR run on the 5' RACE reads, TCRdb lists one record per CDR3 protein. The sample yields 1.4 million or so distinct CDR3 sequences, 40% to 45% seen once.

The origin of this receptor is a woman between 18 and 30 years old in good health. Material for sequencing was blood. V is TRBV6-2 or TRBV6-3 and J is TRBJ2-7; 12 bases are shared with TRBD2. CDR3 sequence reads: CASSRLAGAQEQYF. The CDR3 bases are TGTGCCAGCAGCCGACTAGCGGGAGCGCAAGAGCAGTACTTC.